The present TCR beta chain was sequenced within a study of blood T cell repertoires in COVID-19. Using immunoSEQ multiplex PCR, the repertoire was profiled, and TCRdb retains in-frame clones only, with some absent. Found here are just under 65,000 clones, around 80% of them singletons; the top ten hold 12% to 15%. After removal of 1 base from V and 9 bases from J, the junction contained 4 bases not matched to a gene. Germline V gene lookup returns CDR1 LNHNV and CDR2 YYDKDF (reference sequence). The CDR3 spans 16 residues. The chain carries TRBV15 and TRBJ1-6, with TRBD1 matching over 12 bases. The sample was peripheral blood. This sequence was found in a man aged 55-75 years with COVID-19, enrolled during active disease. The CDR3 DNA sequence: TGTGCCACCAGCAGAGGGGACAGGGGGCTAGGTTCACCCCTCCACTTT. Encoded protein: CATSRGDRGLGSPLHF. Using reference TRBV15 and TRBJ1-6 for the parts outside the CDR3, the full variable domain is DAMVIQNPRYQVTQFGKPVTLSCSQTLNHNVMYWYQQKSSQAPKLLFHYYDKDFNNEADTPDNFQSRRPNTSFCFLDIRSPGLGDTAMYLCATSRGDRGLGSPLHFGNGTRLTVT.